Presented here are 9 T cell receptor beta chains from one specimen sequenced in a study of blood T cell repertoires in COVID-19. The data were produced by immunoSEQ multiplex PCR, yet TCRdb's version contains in-frame clones alone and is incomplete. Among some 50,000 clones listed, around four fifths were seen once. The sequenced material came from peripheral blood. The receptors derive from a man aged 50 or older with acute or convalescent COVID-19.

This clone has only one observation. The chain joins TRBV2 to TRBJ1-2; 8 bases match TRBD1. The CDR3 has 13 residues. J gave up 8 bases and V 9 bases, and 11 bases lay outside the gene matches. CDR1 is SNHLY, CDR2 FYNNEI, per germline. In DNA, the CDR3 is TGTGCCAGACGTACCAGGGGGCCTGAGGGCTACACCTTC. Encoded protein: CARRTRGPEGYTF.

V is TRBV19 and J is TRBJ2-1; D is perhaps TRBD2 (6 bases). Germline V CDR1 and CDR2: LNHDA, SQIVND (reference sequence). This CDR3 comprises 16 residues. V lost 5 bases, J lost 2 bases, and 16 bases lay in between. The CDR3 loop reads CASSPVSASAYNEQFF. CDR3 bases: TGTGCCAGTAGTCCCGTGTCCGCTAGCGCCTACAATGAGCAGTTCTTC.

This chain connects TRBV6-5 to TRBJ2-7; TRBD1 aligns across 10 bases. The V segment lost 6 bases and the J segment 2 bases; nucleotides outside the gene matches: 7. The CDR3 runs 15 residues. CDR1 and CDR2 (germline): MNHEY, SVGAGI. The CDR3 spells CASSDRGRYPYEQYF. CDR3 sequence (DNA): TGTGCCAGCAGCGACAGGGGGCGCTACCCCTACGAGCAGTACTTC.

The chain couples TRBV6-4 to TRBJ2-1; 10 bases agree with TRBD2. The germline gives CDR1 MRHNA, CDR2 SNTAGT. After removal of 3 bases from V and 10 bases from J, the junction contained 6 bases not matched to a gene. The CDR3 is 14 amino acids. The CDR3 DNA reads TGTGCCAGCAGTGAAAGCGGGGGGGCCGGAGAGCAGTTCTTC. Protein sequence: CASSESGGAGEQFF.

The chain combines TRBV3-1 (or the pseudogene TRBV3-2) with TRBJ1-2; no clear D. There are 14 residues in the CDR3. Trimming took 1 base from V and 2 from J, leaving 8 bases between them. Germline values: CDR1 LGHDT, CDR2 YNNKEL (reference sequence). In DNA form, the CDR3 reads TGTGCCAGCAGCCAAGCGGTACAGAACTATGGCTACACCTTC. Its protein product is CASSQAVQNYGYTF.

This chain links TRBV5-1 with TRBJ2-1; perhaps TRBD2 as D (5 bases). V gave up 3 bases and J gave up 4 bases, with 11 bases separating them. The CDR3 spans 14 residues. Germline values: CDR1 SGHRS, CDR2 YFSETQ. CDR3 DNA: TGCGCCAGCAGCTGGGAGTTTGGGTACAATGAGCAGTTCTTC. The encoded protein is CASSWEFGYNEQFF. The variable domain in full, completed from reference TRBV5-1 and TRBJ2-1, reads KAGVTQTPRYLIKTRGQQVTLSCSPISGHRSVSWYQQTPGQGLQFLFEYFSETQRNKGNFPGRFSGRQFSNSRSEMNVSTLELGDSALYLCASSWEFGYNEQFFGPGTRLTVL.

The J gene is TRBJ1-2, the V gene TRBV6-5, with D unresolved. This CDR3 has 12 amino acids. Germline V gene lookup returns CDR1 MNHEY and CDR2 SVGAGI. V was pared by 4 bases and J by 3 bases, with 6 bases between. The chain's CDR3 is CASSFGDYGYTF. DNA of the CDR3: TGTGCCAGCAGTTTCGGGGACTATGGCTACACCTTC.

The genes are TRBV27 and TRBJ2-7, with 7 bases aligning to TRBD1. The trim removed 5 bases at V and 2 bases at J, leaving 9 bases unmatched. The CDR3 consists of 15 residues. Germline V gene sequence: CDR1 MNHEY, CDR2 SMNVEV (reference sequence). The CDR3: CASSIQGLRPYEQYF. For the CDR3, the DNA is TGTGCCAGCAGTATACAGGGGCTCCGGCCCTACGAGCAGTACTTC.

V and J are TRBV28 and TRBJ2-7; 8 bases line up with TRBD2. In germline, CDR1 is MDHEN, CDR2 SYDVKM. J gave up 6 bases and V 2 bases, and 12 bases lay outside the gene matches. There are 16 residues in the CDR3. CDR3 in DNA: TGTGCCAGCAGTTTAGGGCTAGCGGGCGAGCTTCCCGAGCAGTACTTC. Protein sequence: CASSLGLAGELPEQYF.